The clone carrying this T cell receptor (beta chain) has a single count. This sample is drawn from a study of blood T cell repertoires in COVID-19. Study at large: From T cells, B-cell-depleted T cells, or PBMCs came the material, which was cDNA or gDNA.

Data came from immunoSEQ multiplex PCR; TCRdb stores just in-frame clones and leaves some out. The top ten hold roughly 13% of the sample, which has 200,000 to 250,000 clones, 75% to 85% seen once. Losses at the gene ends were 7 bases for V and 0 bases for J; bases not matched to a gene: 9. The CDR3 runs 16 residues. Germline V lookup: CDR1 SGDLS, CDR2 YYNGEE. The V and J genes are TRBV9 and TRBJ2-2, with 7 bases matching TRBD1. This TCR came from a human donor in a cohort sampled during active COVID-19. Sequencing used peripheral blood. CDR3 in amino acids: CASRSRTGSNTGELFF. The CDR3 DNA is TGTGCCAGCCGCTCCAGGACAGGTTCGAACACCGGGGAGCTGTTTTTT.